The rows below give T cell receptor beta chains drawn from one sample of a study of CD8+ T cells in alopecia areata. Sequenced by immunoSEQ multiplex PCR; TCRdb stores in-frame clones only, minus some. The sample lists 190,000 or so clones, roughly 60% occurring once. The material was CD4+ T cells sorted from blood, obtained at week 24, from a patient treated with tofacitinib. The receptors here all came from a human donor with alopecia areata. Each CDR3 is given without its conserved first and last residue. Each record gives: J gene, clone size, V gene, D gene, CDR3 protein. D genes are given only for firm matches. Only some rows state a clone size, as once, few, many or a class for expanded clones.

TRBJ2-5 | few | TRBV29-1 | TRBD1 | SVAYRGQGETQY
TRBJ2-3 | NA | TRBV7-9 | TRBD2 | ASSPTTSGGLTDTQY
TRBJ1-1 | NA | TRBV9 | NA | ASSLTDTEAF
TRBJ2-1 | NA | TRBV25-1 | NA | ASSEYRGNEQF
TRBJ2-3 | NA | TRBV5-1 | NA | ASSLGSVSTDTQY
TRBJ1-1 | NA | TRBV5-4 | NA | ASSLNAEKEAF
TRBJ2-1 | NA | TRBV15 | TRBD2 | ATSRAGLAGNRQF
TRBJ2-7 | few | TRBV28 | NA | ASSFQGYEQY
TRBJ1-5 | NA | TRBV10-3 | NA | AIRDGANQPQH
TRBJ2-4 | NA | TRBV4-1 | TRBD2 | ASSPPPPGLAPQY
TRBJ1-5 | NA | TRBV4-3 | NA | ASSQDSFSNQPQH
TRBJ2-5 | NA | TRBV7-2 | NA | ASSLGWGRETQY
TRBJ2-5 | NA | TRBV30 | NA | AWSEGGGETQY
TRBJ2-7 | few | TRBV10-3 | NA | AISESKSIEQY
TRBJ2-1 | NA | TRBV7-2 | TRBD2 | ASSLVGGLAGNNEQF
TRBJ2-1 | NA | TRBV5-1 | NA | ASSLDLTPLSYNEQF
TRBJ2-7 | once | TRBV18 | TRBD1 | ASSPMDRGYEQY
TRBJ2-7 | NA | TRBV9 | NA | ASSVGGAITHEQY